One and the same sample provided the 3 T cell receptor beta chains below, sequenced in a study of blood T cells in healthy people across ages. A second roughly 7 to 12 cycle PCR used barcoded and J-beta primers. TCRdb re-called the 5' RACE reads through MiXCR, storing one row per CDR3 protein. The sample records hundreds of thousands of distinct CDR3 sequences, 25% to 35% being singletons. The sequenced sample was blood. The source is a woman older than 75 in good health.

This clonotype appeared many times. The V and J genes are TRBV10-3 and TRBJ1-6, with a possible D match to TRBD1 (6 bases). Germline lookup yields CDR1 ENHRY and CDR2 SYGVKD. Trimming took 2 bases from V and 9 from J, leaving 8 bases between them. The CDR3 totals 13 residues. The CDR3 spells CAISEGRGSPLHF. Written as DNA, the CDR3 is TGTGCCATCAGTGAGGGCAGGGGTTCACCCCTCCACTTT.

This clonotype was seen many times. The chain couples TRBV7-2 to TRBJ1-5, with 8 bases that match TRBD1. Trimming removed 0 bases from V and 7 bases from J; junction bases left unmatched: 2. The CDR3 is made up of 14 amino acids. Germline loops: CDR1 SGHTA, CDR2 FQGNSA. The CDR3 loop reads CASSLAPGGQPQHF. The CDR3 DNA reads TGTGCCAGCAGCTTAGCGCCAGGGGGCCAGCCCCAGCATTTT.

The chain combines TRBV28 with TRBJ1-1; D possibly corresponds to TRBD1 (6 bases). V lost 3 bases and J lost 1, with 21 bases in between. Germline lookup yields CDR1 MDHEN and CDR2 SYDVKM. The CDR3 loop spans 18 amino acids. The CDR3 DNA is TGTGCCAGCAGTTTTTTGCGGCAGGGGAGCGGGGGGAACACTGAAGCTTTCTTT. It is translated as CASSFLRQGSGGNTEAFF.